Here is one T cell receptor (beta chain) with its context. This sample stems from a study of early T cells in non-severe SARS-CoV-2 infection. Unique molecular identifiers were attached to individual cDNA molecules. Each CDR3 protein is one row after TCRdb ran MiXCR on the 5' RACE reads. The sample lists tens of thousands of distinct CDR3 sequences, roughly 10% occurring once. The receptor comes from an adult who was a healthcare worker with PCR-confirmed SARS-CoV-2 infection or an uninfected control (not recorded which). The material sequenced was whole blood, taken at baseline.

The CDR3 protein is CASSYSTGRNNPYNEQFF. The CDR3 bases are TGTGCCAGCTCATATTCCACGGGGCGGAATAATCCCTACAATGAGCAGTTCTTC. The chain links TRBV18 to TRBJ2-1; perhaps D is TRBD1 or TRBD2 (5 bases each). V shed 5 bases and J shed 2 bases, with 22 bases lying between them. Germline loops: CDR1 KGHSH, CDR2 LQKENI. CDR3 length: 18 residues. Combining the CDR3 with reference TRBV18 and TRBJ2-1 gives the whole variable domain NAGVMQNPRHLVRRRGQEARLRCSPMKGHSHVYWYRQLPEEGLKFMVYLQKENIIDESGMPKERFSAEFPKEGPSILRIQQVVRGDSAAYFCASSYSTGRNNPYNEQFFGPGTRLTVL.